The clone carrying this T cell receptor (beta chain) was counted a few times. RNA transcripts were the template for amplifying TCR beta CDR3 regions. TCR CDR3 regions were first amplified by RT-PCR with HTBI primers. TCRdb called the multiplex PCR reads again in MiXCR, with one record for every CDR3 protein. The sample carries hundreds of thousands of distinct CDR3 sequences, about 43% recorded once. The data were obtained in a study of T cells in Graves' hyperthyroidism and ophthalmopathy. CDR1 and CDR2 (germline): SEHNR, FQNEAQ (reference sequence). Trimming removed 5 bases at V and 1 base at J, with 11 bases between. The CDR3 covers 14 residues.

The specimen was peripheral blood or thyroid tissue (not recorded which). The source of this sequence is a young woman with Graves' hyperthyroidism. The V gene is TRBV7-9, the J gene TRBJ1-1; D remains unclear. This chain's CDR3 is CASSVENRNTEAFF. CDR3 sequence (DNA): TGTGCCAGCAGCGTTGAGAACAGGAACACTGAAGCTTTCTTT.